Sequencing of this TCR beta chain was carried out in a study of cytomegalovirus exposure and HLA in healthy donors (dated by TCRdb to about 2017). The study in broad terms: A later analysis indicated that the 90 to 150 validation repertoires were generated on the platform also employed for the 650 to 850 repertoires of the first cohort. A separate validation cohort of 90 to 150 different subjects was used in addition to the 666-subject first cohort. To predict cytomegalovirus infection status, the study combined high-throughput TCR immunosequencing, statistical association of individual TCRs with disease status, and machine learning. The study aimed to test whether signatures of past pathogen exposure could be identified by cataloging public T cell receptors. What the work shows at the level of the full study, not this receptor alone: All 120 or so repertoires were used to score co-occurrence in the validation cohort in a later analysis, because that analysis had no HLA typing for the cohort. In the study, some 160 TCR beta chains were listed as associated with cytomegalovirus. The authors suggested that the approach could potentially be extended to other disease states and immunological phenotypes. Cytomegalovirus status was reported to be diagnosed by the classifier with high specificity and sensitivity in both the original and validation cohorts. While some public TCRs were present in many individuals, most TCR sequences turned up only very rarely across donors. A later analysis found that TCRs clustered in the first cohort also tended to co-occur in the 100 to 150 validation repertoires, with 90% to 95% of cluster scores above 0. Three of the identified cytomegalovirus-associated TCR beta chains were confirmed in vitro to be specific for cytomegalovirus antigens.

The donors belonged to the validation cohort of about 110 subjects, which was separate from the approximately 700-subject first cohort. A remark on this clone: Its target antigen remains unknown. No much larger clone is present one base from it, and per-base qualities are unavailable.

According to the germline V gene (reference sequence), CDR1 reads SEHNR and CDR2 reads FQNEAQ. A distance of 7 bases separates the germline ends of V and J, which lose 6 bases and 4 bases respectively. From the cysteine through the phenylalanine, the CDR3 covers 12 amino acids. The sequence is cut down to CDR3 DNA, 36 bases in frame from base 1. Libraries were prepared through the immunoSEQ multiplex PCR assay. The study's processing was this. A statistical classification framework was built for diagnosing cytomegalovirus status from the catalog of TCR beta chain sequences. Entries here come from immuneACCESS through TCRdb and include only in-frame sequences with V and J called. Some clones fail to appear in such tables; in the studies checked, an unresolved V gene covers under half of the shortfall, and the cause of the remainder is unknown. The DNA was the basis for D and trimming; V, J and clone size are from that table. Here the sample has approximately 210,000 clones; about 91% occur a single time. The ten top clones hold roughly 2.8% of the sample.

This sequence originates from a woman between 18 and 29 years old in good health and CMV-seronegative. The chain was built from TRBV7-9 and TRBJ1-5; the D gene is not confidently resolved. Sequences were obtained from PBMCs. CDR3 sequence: CASSLTNQPQHF. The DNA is TGTGCCAGCAGTTTAACTAATCAGCCCCAGCATTTT.